Sequencing of this TCR beta chain was carried out in a study of Ad26.COV2.S vaccination and SARS-CoV-2 variants. About the study: Recipients of Ad26.COV2.S got it intramuscularly, once or twice 56 days apart.

Clones were sequenced by immunoSEQ multiplex PCR, and TCRdb holds only the in-frame ones, with some missing. Of 360,000 or so clones in the sample, around nine tenths are singletons; the top ten hold about 3.5%. Treatment defined: approximately 18 received Ad26.COV2.S at low or high dose, single or two shots; five or six received placebo; per-sample allocation not given. It was on day 63 after the first vaccine or placebo injection that samples were taken. Findings and limits, study-wide: Higher spike-specific TCR breadth was found in vaccine recipients than in placebo recipients. Responses of spike-specific T cells (both CD8+ and CD4+) reportedly showed substantial breadth after vaccination.

Comments on this clone: Its antigen is currently unknown.

Germline V CDR1 and CDR2: SNHLY, FYNNEI. Trimming removed 0 bases from V and 3 bases from J, with 15 bases in between. This CDR3 spans 16 amino acids. The receptor comes from a person between 18 and 65 years old who received the Ad26.COV2.S COVID-19 vaccine or a placebo. The chain recombines TRBV2 with TRBJ2-7, with D tentatively TRBD1 (5 bases). Sample: peripheral blood, taken in a trial of Ad26.COV2.S vaccine versus placebo. CDR3 sequence: CASSEAAPQGSYEQYF. For the CDR3, the DNA is TGTGCCAGCAGTGAAGCCGCCCCCCAGGGAAGCTACGAGCAGTACTTC.